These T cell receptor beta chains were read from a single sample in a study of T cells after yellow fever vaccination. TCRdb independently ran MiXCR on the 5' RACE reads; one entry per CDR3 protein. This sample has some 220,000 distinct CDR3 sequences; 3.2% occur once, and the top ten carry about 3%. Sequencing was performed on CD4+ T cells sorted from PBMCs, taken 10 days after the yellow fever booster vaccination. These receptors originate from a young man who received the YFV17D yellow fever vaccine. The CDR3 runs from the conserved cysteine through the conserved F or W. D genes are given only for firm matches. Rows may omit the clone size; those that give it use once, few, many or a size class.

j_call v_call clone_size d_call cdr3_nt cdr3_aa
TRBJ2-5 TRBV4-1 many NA TGCGCCAGCAGCCAAGACTACAGTGCCGAGACCCAGTACTTC CASSQDYSAETQYF
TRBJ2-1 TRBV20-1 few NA TGCAGTGCTAGAGCCCCCTCAGGGAATGAGCAGTTCTTC CSARAPSGNEQFF
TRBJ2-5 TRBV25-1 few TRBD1 TGTGCCAGCAGTGATCCGACAGGGCCGGAGACCCAGTACTTC CASSDPTGPETQYF
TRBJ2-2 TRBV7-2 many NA TGTGCCAGCAGCCCAAACCTACACCAGAACACCGGGGAGCTGTTTTTT CASSPNLHQNTGELFF
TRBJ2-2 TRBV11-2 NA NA TGTGCCAGCAGCTCAGGCCTGGTGGCCTTCACCGGGGAGCTGTTTTTT CASSSGLVAFTGELFF
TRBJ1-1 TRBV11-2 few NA TGTGCCAGCAGCTTTTTCACAGGGAACACTGAAGCTTTCTTT CASSFFTGNTEAFF
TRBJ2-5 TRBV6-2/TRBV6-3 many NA TGTGCCAGCAGCCACTACGCCCCTACCGTACAAGAGACCCAGTACTTC CASSHYAPTVQETQYF
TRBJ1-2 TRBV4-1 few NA TGCGCCAGCAGCCAAGGACAGTCTTCCTATGGCTACACCTTC CASSQGQSSYGYTF
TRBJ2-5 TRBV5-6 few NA TGTGCCAGCAGCCCAATCGAGAGGGAAGAGACCCAGTACTTC CASSPIEREETQYF
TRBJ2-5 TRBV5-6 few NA TGTGCCAGCAGCTTGGAGTGGGGGGGCAGGCGAGAGACCCAGTACTTC CASSLEWGGRRETQYF
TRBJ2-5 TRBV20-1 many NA TGCAGTGCTAGAGATTTCTTAGGGTCGGGCAACCAAGAGACCCAGTACTTC CSARDFLGSGNQETQYF
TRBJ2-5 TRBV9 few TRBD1 TGTGCCAGCAGCGTAGCGCAGGGGGAAGCCCAAGAGACCCAGTACTTC CASSVAQGEAQETQYF
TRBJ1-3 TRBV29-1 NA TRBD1 TGCAGCGTTACAGGGGCTGGAAACACCATATATTTT CSVTGAGNTIYF
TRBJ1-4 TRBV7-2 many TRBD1 TGTGCCAGCAGCTTAGCTGGCAGGGGGCGAGGAAAACTGTTTTTT CASSLAGRGRGKLFF
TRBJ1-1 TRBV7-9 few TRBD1 TGTGCCAGCAGCTCCGCCCGACAGGGGGCTTGGGGAGCTTTCTTT CASSSARQGAWGAFF
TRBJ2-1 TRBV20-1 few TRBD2 TGCAGTGCCACGGGACTAGCGGGGCGCCGGGGAAACAATGAGCAGTTCTTC CSATGLAGRRGNNEQFF
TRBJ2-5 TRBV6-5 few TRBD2 TGTGCCAGCAGCTCTAGCGGGGGGGCCGAAAAGACCCAGTACTTC CASSSSGGAEKTQYF
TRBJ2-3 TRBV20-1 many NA TGCAGTGCTTCCGGAGTCCTCACAGATACGCAGTATTTT CSASGVLTDTQYF
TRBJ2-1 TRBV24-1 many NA TGTGCCACCAGCGTAGCCGGTAGCTCCTACAATGAGCAGTTCTTC CATSVAGSSYNEQFF
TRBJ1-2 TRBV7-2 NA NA TGTGCCAGCAGCTTCAATCAGAGGGGCTACACCTTC CASSFNQRGYTF
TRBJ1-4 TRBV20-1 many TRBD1 TGCAGTGCCAAACCGGGACAGATAAATGAAAAACTGTTTTTT CSAKPGQINEKLFF
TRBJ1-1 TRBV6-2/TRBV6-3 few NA TGTGCCAGCAGTTCAGTGACTGAAGCTTTCTTT CASSSVTEAFF
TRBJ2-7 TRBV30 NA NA TGTGCCTGGAGCATTAGCTCCTACGAGCAGTACTTC CAWSISSYEQYF
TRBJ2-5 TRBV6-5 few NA TGTGCCAGCAGTTACTCGACGAGGGAGACCCAGTACTTC CASSYSTRETQYF
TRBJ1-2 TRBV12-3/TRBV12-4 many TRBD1 TGTGCCAGCAGCCGACAGGGAATTCGTGGCTACACCTTC CASSRQGIRGYTF
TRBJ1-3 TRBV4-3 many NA TGCGCCAGCAGCCAAGAGCTCAGGGCCAACTCTGGAAACACCATATATTTT CASSQELRANSGNTIYF
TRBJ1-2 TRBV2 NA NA TGTGCCAGCAGTGGGGAGGGGAACTATGGCTACACCTTC CASSGEGNYGYTF
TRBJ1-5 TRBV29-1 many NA TGCAGCGTGGGAGGGAGGGGAGGACAGCCCCAGCATTTT CSVGGRGGQPQHF
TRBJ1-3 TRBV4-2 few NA TGTGCCAGCAGCCAACTAGCGGAGGGGGTAAACACCATATATTTT CASSQLAEGVNTIYF
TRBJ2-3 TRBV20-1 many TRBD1 TGCAGTTCGAACCAGGGGGCTTGGGGCACAGATACGCAGTATTTT CSSNQGAWGTDTQYF
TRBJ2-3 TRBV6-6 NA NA TGTGCCAGCAGGTCTGGACAGACACCGCGCACAGATACGCAGTATTTT CASRSGQTPRTDTQYF
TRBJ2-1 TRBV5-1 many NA TGTGCCAGCAGCTTAGGCTCCTACAATGAGCAGTTCTTC CASSLGSYNEQFF
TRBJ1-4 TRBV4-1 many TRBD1 TGCGCCAGCAGCCAAATTCCGGGACAGTTTAATGAAAAACTGTTTTTT CASSQIPGQFNEKLFF
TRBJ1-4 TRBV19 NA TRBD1 TGTGCCAGTAGTCCTTCCGGACAGGGGGAATCGGGGGAAAAACTGTTTTTT CASSPSGQGESGEKLFF
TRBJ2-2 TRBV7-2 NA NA TGTGCCAGCAGCCCTCGACGGTCCGCCACCGGGGAGCTGTTTTTT CASSPRRSATGELFF